This TCR beta chain derives from a study of blood T cell repertoires in COVID-19. Across the study: Sites across the United States, Italy and Spain contributed samples from acute and convalescent COVID-19.

The CDR3 runs to 13 residues. V lost 7 bases and J lost 4; bases outside the gene matches: 5. The V gene's germline CDR1 is LNHDA and CDR2 SQIVND (reference sequence). Participant-reported clinical history was the basis for cohort assignment. Two negative PCRs, clearance, or symptom resolution characterized the recovered Cohort 3 donors. Clones were read by immunoSEQ multiplex PCR, and TCRdb kept only the in-frame ones, dropping some. The sample records more than 200,000 clones, 80% to 90% being singletons. Sequenced material: PBMCs or T cells enriched from blood (not recorded which). The chain links TRBV19 to TRBJ1-1; 8 nucleotides match TRBD1. The sequence derives from a woman in her twenties or thirties who had recovered from COVID-19. The DNA for the CDR3 is TGTGCCAGTACCTGGACAGGGACCACTGAAGCTTTCTTT. Translated: CASTWTGTTEAFF.